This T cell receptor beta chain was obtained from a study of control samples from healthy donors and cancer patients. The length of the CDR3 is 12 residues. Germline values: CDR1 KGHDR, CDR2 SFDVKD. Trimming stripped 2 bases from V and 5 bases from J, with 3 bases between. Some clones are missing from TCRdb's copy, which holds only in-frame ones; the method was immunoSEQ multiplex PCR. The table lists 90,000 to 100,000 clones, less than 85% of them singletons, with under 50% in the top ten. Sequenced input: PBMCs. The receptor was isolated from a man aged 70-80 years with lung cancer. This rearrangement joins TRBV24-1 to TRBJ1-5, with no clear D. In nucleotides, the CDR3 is TGTGCCACCAGTGATTGGGATCAGCCCCAGCATTTT. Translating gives CATSDWDQPQHF.